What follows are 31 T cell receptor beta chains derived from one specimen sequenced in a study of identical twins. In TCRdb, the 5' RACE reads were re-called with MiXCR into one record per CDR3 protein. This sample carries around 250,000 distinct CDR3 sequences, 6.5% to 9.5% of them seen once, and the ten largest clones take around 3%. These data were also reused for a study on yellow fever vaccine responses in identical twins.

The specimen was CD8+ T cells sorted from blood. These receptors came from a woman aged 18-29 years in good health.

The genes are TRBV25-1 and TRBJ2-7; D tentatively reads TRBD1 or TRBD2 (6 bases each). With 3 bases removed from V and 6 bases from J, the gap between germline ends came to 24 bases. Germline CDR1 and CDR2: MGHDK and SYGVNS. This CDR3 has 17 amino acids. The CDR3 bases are TGTGCCAGCAGTGACCTCCGACAGGAGGGAACTATGGGCGAGCAGTACTTC. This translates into CASSDLRQEGTMGEQYF.

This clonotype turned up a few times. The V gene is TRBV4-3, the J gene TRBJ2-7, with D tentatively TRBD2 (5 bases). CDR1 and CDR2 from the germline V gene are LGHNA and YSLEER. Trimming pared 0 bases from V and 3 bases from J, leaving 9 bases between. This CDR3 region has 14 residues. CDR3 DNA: TGCGCCAGCAGCCAAGATAACGGGATCTACGAGCAGTACTTC. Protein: CASSQDNGIYEQYF.

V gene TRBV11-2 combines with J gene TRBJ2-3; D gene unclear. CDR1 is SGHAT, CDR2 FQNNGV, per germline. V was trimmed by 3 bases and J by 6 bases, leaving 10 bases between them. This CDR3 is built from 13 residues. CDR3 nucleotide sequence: TGTGCCAGCAGCTTCGACCCTCGGGATACGCAGTATTTT. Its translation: CASSFDPRDTQYF. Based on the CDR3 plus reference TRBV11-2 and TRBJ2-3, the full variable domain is EAGVAQSPRYKIIEKRQSVAFWCNPISGHATLYWYQQILGQGPKLLIQFQNNGVVDDSQLPKDRFSAERLKGVDSTLKIQPAKLEDSAVYLCASSFDPRDTQYFGPGTRLTVL.

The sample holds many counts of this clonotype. CDR3 sequence: CSAEGESYEQYF. The CDR3 DNA sequence: TGCAGCGCCGAGGGGGAGTCCTACGAGCAGTACTTC. The V call is TRBV29-1, the J call TRBJ2-7; maybe TRBD1 (6 bases). V was shortened by 7 bases and J by 1 base, with 11 bases between the two germline ends. CDR1 is SQVTM, CDR2 ANQGSEA, per germline. This CDR3 comprises 12 residues.

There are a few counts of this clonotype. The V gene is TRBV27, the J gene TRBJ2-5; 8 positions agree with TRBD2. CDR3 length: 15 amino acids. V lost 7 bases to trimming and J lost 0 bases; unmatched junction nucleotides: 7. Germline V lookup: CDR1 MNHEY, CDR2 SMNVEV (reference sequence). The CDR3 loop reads CASTDSGEYQETQYF. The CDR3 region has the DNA TGTGCCAGCACGGATAGCGGGGAGTACCAAGAGACCCAGTACTTC.

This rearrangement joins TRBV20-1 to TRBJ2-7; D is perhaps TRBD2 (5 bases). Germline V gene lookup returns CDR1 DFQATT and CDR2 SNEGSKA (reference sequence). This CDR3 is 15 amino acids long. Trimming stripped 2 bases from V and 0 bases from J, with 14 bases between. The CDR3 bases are TGCAGTGCTAGACCCTTGGGGAGCGACTCCTACGAGCAGTACTTC. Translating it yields CSARPLGSDSYEQYF.

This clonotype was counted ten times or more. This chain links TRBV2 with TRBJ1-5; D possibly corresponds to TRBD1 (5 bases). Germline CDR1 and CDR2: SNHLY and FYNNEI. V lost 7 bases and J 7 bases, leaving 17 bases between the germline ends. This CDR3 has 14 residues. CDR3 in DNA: TGTGCCAGCAACGAAGCGGGGGTCATCCAGCCCCAGCATTTT. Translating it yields CASNEAGVIQPQHF.

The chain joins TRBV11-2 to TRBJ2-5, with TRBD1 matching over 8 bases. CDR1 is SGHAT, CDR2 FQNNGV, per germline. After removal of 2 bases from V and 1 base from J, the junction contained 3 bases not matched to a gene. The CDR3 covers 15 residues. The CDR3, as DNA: TGTGCCAGCAGCTTATACAGGGGGATCCAAGAGACCCAGTACTTC. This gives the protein CASSLYRGIQETQYF.

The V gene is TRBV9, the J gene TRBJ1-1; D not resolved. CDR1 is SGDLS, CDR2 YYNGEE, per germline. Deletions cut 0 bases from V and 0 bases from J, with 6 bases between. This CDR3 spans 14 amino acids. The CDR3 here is CASSVASMNTEAFF. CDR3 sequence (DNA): TGTGCCAGCAGCGTAGCCAGCATGAACACTGAAGCTTTCTTT.

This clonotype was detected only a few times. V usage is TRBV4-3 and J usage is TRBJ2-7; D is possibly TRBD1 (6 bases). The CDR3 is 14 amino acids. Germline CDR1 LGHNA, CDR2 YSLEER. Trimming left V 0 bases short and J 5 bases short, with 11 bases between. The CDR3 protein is CASSQESDSHEQYF. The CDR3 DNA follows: TGCGCCAGCAGCCAAGAGTCGGACAGCCACGAGCAGTACTTC.

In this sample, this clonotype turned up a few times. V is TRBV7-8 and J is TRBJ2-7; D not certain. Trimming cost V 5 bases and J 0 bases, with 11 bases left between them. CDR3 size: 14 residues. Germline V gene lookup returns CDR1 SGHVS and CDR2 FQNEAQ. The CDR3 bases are TGTGCCAGCAGCCGCGAGGTCTACTCCTACGAGCAGTACTTC. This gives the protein CASSREVYSYEQYF.

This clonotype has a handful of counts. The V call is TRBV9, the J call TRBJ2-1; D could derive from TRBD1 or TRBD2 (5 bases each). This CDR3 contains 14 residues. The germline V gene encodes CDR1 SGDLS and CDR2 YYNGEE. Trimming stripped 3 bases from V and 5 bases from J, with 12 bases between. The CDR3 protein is CASSASRGHNEQFF. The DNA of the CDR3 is TGTGCCAGCAGCGCCTCTCGGGGCCACAATGAGCAGTTCTTC. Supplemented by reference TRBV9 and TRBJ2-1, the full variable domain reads DSGVTQTPKHLITATGQRVTLRCSPRSGDLSVYWYQQSLDQGLQFLIQYYNGEERAKGNILERFSAQQFPDLHSELNLSSLELGDSALYFCASSASRGHNEQFFGPGTRLTVL.

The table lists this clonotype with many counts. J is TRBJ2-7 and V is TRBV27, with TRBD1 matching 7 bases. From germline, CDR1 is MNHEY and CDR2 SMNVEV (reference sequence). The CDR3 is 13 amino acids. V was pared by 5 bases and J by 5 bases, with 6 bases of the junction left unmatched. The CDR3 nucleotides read TGTGCCAGCAGTATAAACAGGGGAGACGAGCAGTACTTC. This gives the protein CASSINRGDEQYF.

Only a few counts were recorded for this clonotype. The CDR3 reads CASQTGARANEQFF. The CDR3 coding sequence is TGTGCCAGCCAGACAGGGGCTAGGGCGAATGAGCAGTTCTTC. This chain connects TRBV6-4 to TRBJ2-1; 8 bases fit TRBD1. There are 14 residues in the CDR3. V trimming: 8 bases; J trimming: 7 bases; junction bases outside the gene matches: 10. The germline V gene encodes CDR1 MRHNA and CDR2 SNTAGT.

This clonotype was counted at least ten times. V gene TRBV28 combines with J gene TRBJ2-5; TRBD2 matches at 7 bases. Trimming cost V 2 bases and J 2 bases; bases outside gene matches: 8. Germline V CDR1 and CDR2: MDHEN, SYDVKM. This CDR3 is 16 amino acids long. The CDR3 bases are TGTGCCAGCAGTTTAACCGGGACTAACCAACAAGAGACCCAGTACTTC. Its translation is CASSLTGTNQQETQYF. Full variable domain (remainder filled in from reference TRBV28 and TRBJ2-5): DVKVTQSSRYLVKRTGEKVFLECVQDMDHENMFWYRQDPGLGLRLIYFSYDVKMKEKGDIPEGYSVSREKKERFSLILESASTNQTSMYLCASSLTGTNQQETQYFGPGTRLLVL.

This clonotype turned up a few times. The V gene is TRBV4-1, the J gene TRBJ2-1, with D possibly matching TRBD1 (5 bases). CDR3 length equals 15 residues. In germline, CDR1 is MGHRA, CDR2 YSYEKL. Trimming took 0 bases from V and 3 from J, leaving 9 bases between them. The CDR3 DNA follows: TGCGCCAGCAGCCAAGATATAGGGGACTACAATGAGCAGTTCTTC. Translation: CASSQDIGDYNEQFF.

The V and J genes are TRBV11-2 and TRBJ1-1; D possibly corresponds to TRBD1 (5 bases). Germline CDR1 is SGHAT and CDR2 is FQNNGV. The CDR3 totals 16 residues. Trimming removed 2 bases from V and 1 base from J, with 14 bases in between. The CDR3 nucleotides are TGTGCCAGCAGCTTATCAAAATCGCAGGGGAACACTGAAGCTTTCTTT. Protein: CASSLSKSQGNTEAFF.

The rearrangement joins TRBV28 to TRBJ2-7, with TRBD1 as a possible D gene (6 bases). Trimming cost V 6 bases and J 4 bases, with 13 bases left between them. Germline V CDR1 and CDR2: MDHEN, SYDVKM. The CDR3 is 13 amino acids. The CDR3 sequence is CASSPDRLYEQYF. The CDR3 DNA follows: TGTGCCAGCAGCCCGGACAGATTATACGAGCAGTACTTC.

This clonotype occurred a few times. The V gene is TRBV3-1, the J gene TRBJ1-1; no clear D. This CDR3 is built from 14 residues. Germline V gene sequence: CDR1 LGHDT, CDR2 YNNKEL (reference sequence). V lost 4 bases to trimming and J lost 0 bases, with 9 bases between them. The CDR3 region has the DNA TGTGCCAGCAGCCGAGGGAAATTGAACACTGAAGCTTTCTTT. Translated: CASSRGKLNTEAFF.

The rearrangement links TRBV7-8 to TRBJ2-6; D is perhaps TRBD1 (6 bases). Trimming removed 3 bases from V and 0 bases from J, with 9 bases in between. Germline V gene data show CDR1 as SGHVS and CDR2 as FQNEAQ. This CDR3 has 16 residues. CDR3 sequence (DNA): TGTGCCAGCAGCTTCGGACAGAGCTCTGGGGCCAACGTCCTGACTTTC. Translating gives CASSFGQSSGANVLTF.

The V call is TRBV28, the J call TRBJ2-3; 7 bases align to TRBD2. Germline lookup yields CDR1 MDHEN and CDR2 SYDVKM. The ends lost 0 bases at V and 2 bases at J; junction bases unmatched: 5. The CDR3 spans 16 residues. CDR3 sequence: CASSLWLAASTDTQYF. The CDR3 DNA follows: TGTGCCAGCAGTTTATGGCTAGCGGCTTCCACAGATACGCAGTATTTT.

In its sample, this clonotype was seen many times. The CDR3 DNA sequence: TGTGCCAGCAGCGATGCCGGGACAGAAGAGACCCAGTACTTC. It specifies CASSDAGTEETQYF. V usage is TRBV12-3 or TRBV12-4 and J usage is TRBJ2-5, with 7 bases identical to TRBD1. This CDR3 spans 14 amino acids. Trimming removed 6 bases from V and 3 bases from J; junction bases left unmatched: 7.

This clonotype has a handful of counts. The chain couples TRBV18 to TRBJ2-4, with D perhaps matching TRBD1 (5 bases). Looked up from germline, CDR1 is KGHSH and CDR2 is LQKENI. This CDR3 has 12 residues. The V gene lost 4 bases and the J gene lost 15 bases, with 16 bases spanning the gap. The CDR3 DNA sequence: TGTGCCAGCTCACTGGACACGGCTATGTTGTACTTC. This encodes CASSLDTAMLYF.

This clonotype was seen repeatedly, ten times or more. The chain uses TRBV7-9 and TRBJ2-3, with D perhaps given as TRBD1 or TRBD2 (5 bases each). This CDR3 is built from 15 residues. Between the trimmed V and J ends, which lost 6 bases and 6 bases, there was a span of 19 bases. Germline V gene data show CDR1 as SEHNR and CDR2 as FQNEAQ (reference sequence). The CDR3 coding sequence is TGTGCCAGCAGTACCCGGGACGATTTTATGGATACGCAGTATTTT. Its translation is CASSTRDDFMDTQYF.

As DNA, the CDR3 is TGCAGTGCTAGCTCGGGGCAGGTCGCCGAGACCCAGTACTTC. This codes for CSASSGQVAETQYF. This chain links TRBV20-1 with TRBJ2-5, with D tentatively TRBD1 or TRBD2 (5 bases each). Germline-derived CDR1 and CDR2 are DFQATT and SNEGSKA (reference sequence). The V end was cut by 3 bases, the J end by 5 bases, with 16 bases between. This CDR3 is 14 amino acids long.

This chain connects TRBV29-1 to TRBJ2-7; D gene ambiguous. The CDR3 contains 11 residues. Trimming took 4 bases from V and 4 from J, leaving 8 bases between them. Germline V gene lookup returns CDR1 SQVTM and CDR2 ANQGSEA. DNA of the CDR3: TGCAGCGTTGGGCAGTCGTACGAGCAGTACTTC. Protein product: CSVGQSYEQYF.

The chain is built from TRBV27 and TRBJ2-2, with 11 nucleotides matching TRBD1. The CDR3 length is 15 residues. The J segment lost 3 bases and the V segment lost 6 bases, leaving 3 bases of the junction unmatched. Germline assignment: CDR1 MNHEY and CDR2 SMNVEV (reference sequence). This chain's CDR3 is CASRDRGLYTGELFF. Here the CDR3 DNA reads TGTGCCAGCAGGGACAGGGGGCTGTACACCGGGGAGCTGTTTTTT.

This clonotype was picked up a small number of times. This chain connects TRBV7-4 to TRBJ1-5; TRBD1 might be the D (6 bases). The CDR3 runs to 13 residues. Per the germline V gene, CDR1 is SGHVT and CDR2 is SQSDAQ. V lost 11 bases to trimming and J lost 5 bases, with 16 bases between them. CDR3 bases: TGTGCCCGGAGGGGGGGAGGAGATCAGCCCCAGCATTTT. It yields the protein CARRGGGDQPQHF.

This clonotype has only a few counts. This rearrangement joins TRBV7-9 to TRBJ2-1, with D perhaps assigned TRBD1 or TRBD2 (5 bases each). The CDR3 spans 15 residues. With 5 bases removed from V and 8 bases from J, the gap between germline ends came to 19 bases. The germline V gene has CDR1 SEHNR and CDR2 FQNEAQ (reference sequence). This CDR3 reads CASSPLFNRDDEQFF. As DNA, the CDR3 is TGTGCCAGCAGCCCTTTGTTTAATCGGGACGATGAGCAGTTCTTC.

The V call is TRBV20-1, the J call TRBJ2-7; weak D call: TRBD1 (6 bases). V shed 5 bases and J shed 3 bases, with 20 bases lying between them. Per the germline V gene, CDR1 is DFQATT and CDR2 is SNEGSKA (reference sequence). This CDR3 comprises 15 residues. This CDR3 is CSASRTANTGYEQYF. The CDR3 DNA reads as TGCAGTGCTTCCCGGACAGCCAACACAGGCTACGAGCAGTACTTC.

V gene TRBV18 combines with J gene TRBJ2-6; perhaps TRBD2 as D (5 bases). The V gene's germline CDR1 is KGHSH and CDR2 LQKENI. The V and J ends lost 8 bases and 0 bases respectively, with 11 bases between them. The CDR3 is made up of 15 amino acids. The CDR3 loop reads CASTSSDSGANVLTF. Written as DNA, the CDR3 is TGTGCCAGCACTAGTAGTGACTCTGGGGCCAACGTCCTGACTTTC.